This TCR beta chain was identified in a study of T cells in Graves' hyperthyroidism and ophthalmopathy. TCR beta CDR3 region amplification was performed from RNA transcripts. TCR CDR3 underwent first-round RT-PCR with the HTBI primer set. TCRdb redid the calling of the multiplex PCR reads with MiXCR, one entry per CDR3 protein. The sample includes about 640,000 distinct CDR3 sequences, 20% to 25% of them seen just once. Losses at the gene ends were 7 bases for V and 4 bases for J; bases not matched to a gene: 8. Germline CDR1 MNHNS, CDR2 SASEGT. This CDR3 has 16 amino acids. The sample was blood. The TCR was taken from a man aged 25-45 years with Graves' ophthalmopathy. The V and J genes are TRBV6-1 and TRBJ2-2; 11 bases are shared with TRBD1. CDR3 bases: TGTGCCAGCACTCCCCCCGGGACAGGGGGCACCGGGGAGCTGTTTTTT. Translation: CASTPPGTGGTGELFF.